This T cell receptor beta chain emerged from a study of persistence of HIV-infected CD4 T cells. This CDR3 is 15 amino acids long. Germline trimming cut 3 bases from V and 4 bases from J; bases unmatched to any gene: 7. CDR1 is SGHVS, CDR2 FQNEAQ, per germline. As regards this clone: Its matching antigen is unknown.

The immunoSEQ assay was version 4, run in survey mode. Produced via immunoSEQ multiplex PCR; TCRdb's table is partial and in-frame only. The sample lists 25,000 to 35,000 clones, 70% occurring once. Overlapping HIV-1 Gag 15-mer peptides at around 0.91 ug per peptide per mL were used. CD4+ T cells upregulating both CD40 ligand and CD69 were sorted as responding cells. Sequencing was performed on CD4+ T cells sorted from PBMCs after roughly 18-hour stimulation, taken from a patient who received antiretroviral therapy. This receptor was taken from an adult man with HIV who was CMV-seropositive. This sequence joins TRBV7-8 and TRBJ2-7, with 9 bases that match TRBD1. The CDR3 spells CASSFSTGGPYEQYF. The CDR3 DNA reads TGTGCCAGCAGCTTCTCGACAGGGGGACCGTACGAGCAGTACTTC. The entire variable domain, with the rest obtained from reference TRBV7-8 and TRBJ2-7, is as follows: GAGVSQSPRYKVAKRGQDVALRCDPISGHVSLFWYQQALGQGPEFLTYFQNEAQLDKSGLPSDRFFAERPEGSVSTLKIQRTQQEDSAVYLCASSFSTGGPYEQYFGPGTRLTVT.